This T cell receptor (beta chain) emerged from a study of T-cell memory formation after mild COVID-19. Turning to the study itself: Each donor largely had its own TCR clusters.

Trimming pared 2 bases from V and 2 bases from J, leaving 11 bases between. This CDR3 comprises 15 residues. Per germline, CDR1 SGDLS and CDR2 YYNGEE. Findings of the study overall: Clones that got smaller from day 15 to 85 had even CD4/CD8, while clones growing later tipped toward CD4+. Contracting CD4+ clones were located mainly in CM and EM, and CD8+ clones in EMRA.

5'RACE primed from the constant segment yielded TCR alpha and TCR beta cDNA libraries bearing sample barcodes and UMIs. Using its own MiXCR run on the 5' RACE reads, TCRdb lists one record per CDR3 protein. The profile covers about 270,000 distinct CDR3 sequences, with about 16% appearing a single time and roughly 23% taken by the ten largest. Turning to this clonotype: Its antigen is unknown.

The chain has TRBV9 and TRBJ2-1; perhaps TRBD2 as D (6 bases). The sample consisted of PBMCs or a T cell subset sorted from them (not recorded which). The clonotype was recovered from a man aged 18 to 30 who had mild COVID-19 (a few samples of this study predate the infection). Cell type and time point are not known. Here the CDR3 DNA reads TGTGCCAGCAGCGTCGTAGCGGAAACCTACAATGAGCAGTTCTTC. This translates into CASSVVAETYNEQFF.